The 26 T cell receptor beta chains reported below all come from one sample, sequenced in a study of identifying expanded T cells in peripheral blood. Profiled with immunoSEQ multiplex PCR; TCRdb holds only in-frame clones, not every one. The sample has over 90,000 clones; 70% to 90% are singletons. Sequences were obtained from blood. Source of these receptors: a person aged 18 to 75 in good health.

The chain carries TRBV10-3 and TRBJ2-3; D uncertain. In germline, CDR1 is ENHRY, CDR2 SYGVKD. CDR3 length: 11 amino acids. The V end lost 8 bases, the J end lost 5 bases, and 8 bases lay between the germline ends. CDR3 residues: CAISDGDTQYF. In DNA form, the CDR3 reads TGTGCCATCTCGGATGGAGATACGCAGTATTTT.

The V call is TRBV5-8, the J call TRBJ2-7; D may be TRBD2 (5 bases). V lost 2 bases and J lost 2, with 11 bases in between. The CDR3 has 14 amino acids. The V gene's germline CDR1 is SGHTS and CDR2 YDEGEE. Here the CDR3 reads CASSFGVTTYEQYF. In DNA form, the CDR3 reads TGTGCCAGCAGCTTCGGGGTCACCACCTACGAGCAGTACTTC.

This chain uses TRBV27 with TRBJ1-2, with TRBD1 identical over 9 bases. The V segment lost 4 bases and the J segment 9 bases; nucleotides outside the gene matches: 6. Germline V gene lookup returns CDR1 MNHEY and CDR2 SMNVEV (reference sequence). The CDR3 runs 13 residues. The CDR3 DNA reads TGTGCCAGCAGTTCCCGGACAGGGGTGAGCTACACCTTC. Its protein is CASSSRTGVSYTF.

The chain combines TRBV30 with TRBJ2-1; 8 positions match TRBD1. The germline V gene has CDR1 GTSNPN and CDR2 SVGIG (reference sequence). V trimming: 4 bases; J trimming: 3 bases; junction bases outside the gene matches: 8. This CDR3 contains 15 residues. CDR3 in DNA: TGTGCCTGGAACATCGGACAGGGATACTACAATGAGCAGTTCTTC. Translated: CAWNIGQGYYNEQFF.

This clone was seen a handful of times. This sequence joins TRBV11-2 and TRBJ1-2; tentatively, D is TRBD1 (5 bases). Germline V gene lookup returns CDR1 SGHAT and CDR2 FQNNGV. The CDR3 runs to 14 residues. V was shortened by 1 base and J by 2 bases, with 8 bases between the two germline ends. CDR3 protein: CASSLAGGNYGYTF. CDR3 sequence (DNA): TGTGCCAGCAGCTTAGCTGGGGGGAACTATGGCTACACCTTC.

The V and J genes are TRBV5-1 and TRBJ2-2; D might be TRBD1 (6 bases). Trimming shortened V by 3 bases and J by 7 bases, and 10 bases separated the two germline ends. This CDR3 has 13 amino acids. CDR1 is SGHRS, CDR2 YFSETQ, per germline. The DNA for the CDR3 is TGCGCCAGCAGCTCCAGGGGTCACGGGGAGCTGTTTTTT. It translates to CASSSRGHGELFF.

This clone has only one observation. This chain joins TRBV9 and TRBJ2-6; 9 bases are shared with TRBD2. This CDR3 is 16 amino acids long. The germline CDR1 and CDR2 sequences are SGDLS and YYNGEE. Germline trimming cut 2 bases from V and 2 bases from J; bases unmatched to any gene: 2. For the CDR3, the DNA is TGTGCCAGCAGCGTCGGCGGGGGGGCTGGGGCCAACGTCCTGACTTTC. Amino acids: CASSVGGGAGANVLTF.

The chain couples TRBV5-6 to TRBJ2-2, with TRBD2 as a possible D gene (5 bases). Germline V CDR1 and CDR2: SGHDT, YYEEEE. The length of the CDR3 is 14 residues. The V end was cut by 2 bases, the J end by 3 bases, with 8 bases between. The CDR3 loop is CASSFLRDTGELFF. In DNA, the CDR3 is TGTGCCAGCAGCTTTTTGAGGGACACCGGGGAGCTGTTTTTT.

V gene TRBV15 combines with J gene TRBJ1-5; 9 bases are shared with TRBD1. The J segment lost 6 bases and the V segment lost 4 bases, leaving 7 bases of the junction unmatched. This CDR3 spans 15 amino acids. The germline gives CDR1 LNHNV, CDR2 YYDKDF (reference sequence). The CDR3 DNA sequence: TGTGCCACCAGCAAGGACAGGGGATCGGGTCAGCCCCAGCATTTT. It encodes CATSKDRGSGQPQHF.

The genes are TRBV19 and TRBJ2-7, with 8 bases aligning to TRBD1. The CDR3 consists of 13 residues. The germline V gene has CDR1 LNHDA and CDR2 SQIVND (reference sequence). Germline trimming cut 4 bases from V and 6 bases from J; bases unmatched to any gene: 5. The CDR3 loop reads CASSSGQGPEQYF. Written as DNA, the CDR3 is TGTGCCAGTAGTAGCGGACAGGGCCCCGAGCAGTACTTC.

The chain has TRBV5-1 and TRBJ1-3; D gene uncertain. CDR1 and CDR2 (germline): SGHRS, YFSETQ. Trimming took off 3 bases at V and 0 bases at J, with 10 bases between the two ends. The CDR3 is made up of 15 amino acids. The CDR3: CASSSGMSSGNTIYF. In DNA, the CDR3 is TGCGCCAGCAGCTCCGGCATGAGCTCTGGAAACACCATATATTTT.

This rearrangement joins TRBV29-1 to TRBJ2-7; D not certain. Germline V gives CDR1 SQVTM, CDR2 ANQGSEA. CDR3 length: 12 amino acids. The V and J ends lost 4 bases and 7 bases respectively, with 14 bases between them. CDR3 sequence (DNA): TGCAGCGTTGCTTCGCGGTCACGGGAGCAGTACTTC. It codes for CSVASRSREQYF.

In this sample, this clone turned up once. The chain employs TRBV11-3 and TRBJ2-1; 8 bases match TRBD1. Germline CDR1 SGHNT, CDR2 YENEEA. V gave up 5 bases and J gave up 9 bases; unmatched junction bases: 6. The CDR3 consists of 13 residues. The CDR3 here is CASSPGQGSEQFF. CDR3 nucleotide sequence: TGTGCCAGCAGCCCCGGACAGGGCAGTGAGCAGTTCTTC.

The chain joins TRBV4-2 to TRBJ1-2; no clear D. CDR1 is LGHNA and CDR2 is YNFKEQ in the germline V gene. The germline V and J ends were trimmed by 0 bases and 8 bases, with 7 bases remaining between them. The length of the CDR3 is 12 residues. Written as DNA, the CDR3 is TGTGCCAGCAGCCAAGATCTAGGGGGCTACACCTTC. Amino acids: CASSQDLGGYTF.

This chain links TRBV19 with TRBJ2-2; tentatively, D is TRBD2 (6 bases). This CDR3 is 14 amino acids long. Germline V CDR1 and CDR2: LNHDA, SQIVND (reference sequence). The V and J ends lost 3 bases and 7 bases respectively, with 12 bases between them. The CDR3 loop is CASSIREEGGELFF. The CDR3, as DNA: TGTGCCAGTAGTATTAGGGAGGAGGGCGGGGAGCTGTTTTTT.

V is TRBV7-2 and J is TRBJ1-5; no clear D. The germline gives CDR1 SGHTA, CDR2 FQGNSA. V was pared by 4 bases and J by 4 bases, with 14 bases between. The CDR3 sequence is 15 residues long. CDR3 sequence (DNA): TGTGCCAGCAGCTATGTCACTGGGAAGAATCAGCCCCAGCATTTT. It is translated as CASSYVTGKNQPQHF.

The rearrangement uses TRBV5-3 and TRBJ1-6; D call uncertain. TRBV5-3 is designated an ORF whose function remains uncertain. The germline V and J ends were trimmed by 4 bases and 13 bases, with 27 bases remaining between them. This CDR3 has 17 amino acids. The CDR3 nucleotides read TGTGCCAGAAGCCCGAGATCAGCCCGGACTCTCGGTCCGCCCCTCCACTTT. Amino acid sequence: CARSPRSARTLGPPLHF.

The V and J genes are TRBV9 and TRBJ2-1; TRBD2 aligns across 7 bases. CDR3 length: 16 amino acids. The germline V gene has CDR1 SGDLS and CDR2 YYNGEE. The J segment lost 4 bases and the V segment lost 1 base, leaving 8 bases of the junction unmatched. The CDR3: CASSVRLSGVYNEQFF. Written as DNA, the CDR3 is TGTGCCAGCAGCGTACGTCTGAGCGGGGTTTACAATGAGCAGTTCTTC.

The V and J genes are TRBV19 and TRBJ1-6, with a tentative D call TRBD1 (5 bases). V dropped 4 bases and J dropped 7 bases, with 20 bases sitting between them. The CDR3 totals 17 residues. Looked up from germline, CDR1 is LNHDA and CDR2 is SQIVND (reference sequence). CDR3 coding DNA: TGTGCCAGTAGTACAGGCCCCGGGACTCTGGGGAATTCACCCCTCCACTTT. Amino acid sequence: CASSTGPGTLGNSPLHF.

In this sample, this clone turned up once. V usage is TRBV11-2 and J usage is TRBJ1-1; unclear D gene. V lost 2 bases to trimming and J lost 0 bases, with 7 bases between them. The CDR3 extends over 14 amino acids. Germline lookup yields CDR1 SGHAT and CDR2 FQNNGV. CDR3 loop: CASSLLQMNTEAFF. The CDR3 DNA reads TGTGCCAGCAGCTTACTGCAAATGAACACTGAAGCTTTCTTT.

The chain combines TRBV11-2 with TRBJ2-3; 7 bases are shared with TRBD1. V gave up 4 bases and J gave up 6 bases; unmatched junction bases: 4. In germline, CDR1 is SGHAT, CDR2 FQNNGV. The CDR3 runs 13 residues. In DNA form, the CDR3 reads TGTGCCAGCAGCTCTACAGGGGTTGATACGCAGTATTTT. It yields the protein CASSSTGVDTQYF.

This chain joins TRBV9 and TRBJ2-2; 10 nucleotides agree with TRBD1. V lost 2 bases and J lost 0; bases outside the gene matches: 7. CDR3 length equals 18 residues. CDR1 is SGDLS and CDR2 is YYNGEE in the germline V gene. CDR3 sequence: CASSVDRGRVPNTGELFF. CDR3 bases: TGTGCCAGCAGCGTCGACAGGGGGCGCGTGCCGAACACCGGGGAGCTGTTTTTT.

V usage is TRBV19 and J usage is TRBJ1-1; the D is unclear. Germline V lookup: CDR1 LNHDA, CDR2 SQIVND (reference sequence). This CDR3 comprises 13 residues. Trimming removed 1 base from V and 5 bases from J, with 8 bases in between. Written as DNA, the CDR3 is TGTGCCAGTAGTATAGTAGAGGGTACTGAAGCTTTCTTT. This encodes CASSIVEGTEAFF.

The CDR3 region has the DNA TGTGCCAGCAGCCCTAGACAGGGCAACTATGGCTACACCTTC. Translated, it gives CASSPRQGNYGYTF. This chain uses TRBV13 with TRBJ1-2; 7 bases agree with TRBD1. Germline V CDR1 and CDR2: PRHDT, FYEKMQ (reference sequence). The CDR3 runs to 14 residues. The V gene end was trimmed by 5 bases and the J gene end by 2 bases; junction bases not matched to a gene: 5.

V and J are TRBV27 and TRBJ2-2; 10 bases fit TRBD1. The CDR3 totals 15 residues. The germline CDR1 and CDR2 sequences are MNHEY and SMNVEV (reference sequence). Trimming at V came to 6 bases and at J to 9 bases, leaving 10 bases not matched to a gene. CDR3 sequence: CASSAGTGAYRELFF. DNA of the CDR3: TGTGCCAGCAGCGCCGGGACAGGGGCTTATCGGGAGCTGTTTTTT.

The chain links TRBV7-9 to TRBJ1-2; 8 nucleotides align to TRBD1. CDR1 is SEHNR, CDR2 FQNEAQ, per germline (reference sequence). V shed 5 bases, J shed 6 bases, and the junction held 23 bases outside the gene matches. The CDR3 has 19 amino acids. The CDR3: CASSPSGWDRILTRDGYTF. For the CDR3, the DNA is TGTGCCAGCAGCCCCTCCGGGTGGGACAGGATACTAACACGTGATGGCTACACCTTC.